Given below is one T cell receptor beta chain in context. What it binds is not known. This record belongs to a study of CD8 T cells in ankylosing spondylitis. Whole-study results and caveats: Characteristic, it appeared, of ankylosing spondylitis blood was a TCR beta motif of fewer than 10 highly homologous variants.

It was by quantitative 5'-RACE with molecular barcodes that TCR beta libraries were made. TCRdb reprocessed the 5' RACE reads with MiXCR, giving one entry per CDR3 protein. Here the sample spans about 400,000 distinct CDR3 sequences, 20% to 25% being singletons. CDR3 length: 14 amino acids. Germline V gene lookup returns CDR1 SGHRS and CDR2 YFSETQ. Trimming pared 0 bases from V and 3 bases from J, leaving 10 bases between. The chain couples TRBV5-1 to TRBJ2-7, with a tentative D call TRBD2 (7 bases). The sequenced sample was blood, either unsorted or a sorted T cell fraction (not recorded which). This sequence originates from a male donor with ankylosing spondylitis. CDR3 coding DNA: TGCGCCAGCAGCTTGGTGCGGGGGCACTACGAGCAGTACTTC. Its protein product is CASSLVRGHYEQYF.